The clone carrying this TCR beta chain was seen only a few times. Its antigen is undetermined. This sample is part of a study of T cell repertoires in cytomegalovirus infection. Study details: CMV infection and matching HLA type were both indicated by public TCR beta signatures.

Study-wide results and caveats: Clonotypes of TCR beta that were HLA-C-restricted and CMV-specific dominated the ex vivo response. There were carriers of CMV plus the relevant HLA, and cumulative public TCR beta family frequency identified them.

The CDR3 is 16 amino acids. From germline, CDR1 is SNHLY and CDR2 FYNNEI. V lost 0 bases and J lost 0, with 8 bases in between. One entry per CDR3 protein results from TCRdb running MiXCR on the reads. The sample has 100,000 to 150,000 distinct CDR3 sequences; roughly a quarter are singletons. Sequences were obtained from PBMCs, sequenced either directly or after in vitro stimulation (not recorded which). This TCR was sampled from a human donor in good health (CMV status not recorded). Some clones in this sample may be carry-over from other donors' samples. The chain combines TRBV2 with TRBJ1-4, with D unresolved. This CDR3 reads CASSEAGRATNEKLFF. CDR3 in DNA: TGTGCCAGCAGTGAAGCGGGAAGGGCAACTAATGAAAAACTGTTTTTT.